This TCR beta chain is drawn from a study of blood T cells in healthy people across ages. Study-level results: The fall in TCR beta diversity per million T cells was roughly linear with age. A greater number of naive CD4+ cells and higher diversity distinguished long-lived donors from aged donors.

From germline, CDR1 is SGHRS and CDR2 YFSETQ. The CDR3 is 14 residues long. Together with a sample-barcoded 5' primer, a J-beta primer mix was included in a second PCR lasting roughly 6 to 12 cycles. TCRdb re-analysed the 5' RACE reads in MiXCR, keeping a single row per CDR3 protein. The sample has about 650,000 distinct CDR3 sequences; roughly half are singletons. Sample donors were healthy Caucasian individuals that came from Russia, aged roughly 6 to 95. As to this clonotype: Its antigen is as yet unknown. This may stem from a read error, because a much larger clone lies one nucleotide away.

This sequence originates from a woman older than 75 in good health. What was sequenced was blood. The rearrangement joins TRBV5-1 to TRBJ2-3; TRBD1 matches 7 bases. This CDR3 reads CAGSIGTVTDTQYF. In DNA, the CDR3 is TGCGCCGGCAGCATCGGGACAGTCACAGATACGCAGTATTTT.